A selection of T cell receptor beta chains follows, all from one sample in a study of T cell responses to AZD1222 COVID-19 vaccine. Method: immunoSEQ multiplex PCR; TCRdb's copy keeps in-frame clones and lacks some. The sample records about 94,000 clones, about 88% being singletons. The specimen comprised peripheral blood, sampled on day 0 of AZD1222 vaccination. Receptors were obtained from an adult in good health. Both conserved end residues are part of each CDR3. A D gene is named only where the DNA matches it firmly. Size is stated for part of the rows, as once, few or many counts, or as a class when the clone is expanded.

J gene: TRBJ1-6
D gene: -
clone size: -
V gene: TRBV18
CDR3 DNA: TGTGCCAGCTCACCACCGTCCGTCAATTCACCCCTCCACTTT
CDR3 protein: CASSPPSVNSPLHF

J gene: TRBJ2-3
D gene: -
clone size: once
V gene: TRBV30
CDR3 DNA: TGTGCCTGGAGTGTAGGACACACAGATACGCAGTATTTT
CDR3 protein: CAWSVGHTDTQYF

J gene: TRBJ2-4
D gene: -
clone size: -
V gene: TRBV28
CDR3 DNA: TGTGCCAGCAGTTCAACTACAGGGCCAGGGGACTTC
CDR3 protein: CASSSTTGPGDF

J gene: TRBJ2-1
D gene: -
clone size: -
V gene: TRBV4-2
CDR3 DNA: TGTGCCAGCAGCCAAGATGCCCTCCCCCAGGAGCAGTTCTTC
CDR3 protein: CASSQDALPQEQFF

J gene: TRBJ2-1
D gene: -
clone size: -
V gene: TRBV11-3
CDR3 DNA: TGTGCCAGCAGCTTAGGATCCAATGAGCAGTTCTTC
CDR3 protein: CASSLGSNEQFF

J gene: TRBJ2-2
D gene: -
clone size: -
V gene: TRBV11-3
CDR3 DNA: TGTGCCAGCAGCTTAACGGTATCAACCGGGGAGCTGTTTTTT
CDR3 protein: CASSLTVSTGELFF

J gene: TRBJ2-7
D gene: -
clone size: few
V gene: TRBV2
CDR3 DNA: TGTGCCAGCAGGTTCGGGTTAAACTACGAGCAGTACTTC
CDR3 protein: CASRFGLNYEQYF

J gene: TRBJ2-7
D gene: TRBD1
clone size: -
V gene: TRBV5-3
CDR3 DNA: TGTGCCAGAAGCTTGGGGACAGGGTTCAACGAGCAGTACTTC
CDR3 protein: CARSLGTGFNEQYF

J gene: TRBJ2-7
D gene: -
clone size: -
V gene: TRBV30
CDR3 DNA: TGTGCCTGGAGTGAACGGAACCGTCGCGAGCAGTACTTC
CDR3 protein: CAWSERNRREQYF

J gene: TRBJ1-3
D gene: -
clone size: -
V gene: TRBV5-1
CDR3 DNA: TGCGCCAGCAGCTTAGGAAGGGGTGGAAACACCATATATTTT
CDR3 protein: CASSLGRGGNTIYF

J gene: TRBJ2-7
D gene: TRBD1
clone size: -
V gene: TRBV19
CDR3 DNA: TGTGCCAGTAGTACCCGGACAGGGAACGAGCAGTACTTC
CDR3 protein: CASSTRTGNEQYF

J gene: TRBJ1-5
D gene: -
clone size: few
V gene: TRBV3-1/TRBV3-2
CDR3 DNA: TGTGCCAGCAGCCAAGTCAGGCGTCGAGGGTCCCATAGCAATCAGCCCCAGCATTTT
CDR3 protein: CASSQVRRRGSHSNQPQHF

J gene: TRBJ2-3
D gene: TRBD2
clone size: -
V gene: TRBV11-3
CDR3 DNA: TGTGCCAGCAGCTTAGGGACTAGTCTAGACGCAGATACGCAGTATTTT
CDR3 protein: CASSLGTSLDADTQYF

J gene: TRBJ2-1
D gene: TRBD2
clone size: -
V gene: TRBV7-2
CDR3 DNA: TGTGCCAGCAGTTCGGACTGGGGAGGGAATGAGCAGTTCTTC
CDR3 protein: CASSSDWGGNEQFF

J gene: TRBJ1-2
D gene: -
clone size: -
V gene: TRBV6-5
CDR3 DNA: TGTGCCAGCCGGGGACACGGTCCCTATGGCTACACCTTC
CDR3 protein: CASRGHGPYGYTF

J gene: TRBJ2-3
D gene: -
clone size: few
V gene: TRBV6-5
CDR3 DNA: TGTGCCAGCAGGCCAAACTCCGGAGGGGCAGATACGCAGTATTTT
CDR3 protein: CASRPNSGGADTQYF

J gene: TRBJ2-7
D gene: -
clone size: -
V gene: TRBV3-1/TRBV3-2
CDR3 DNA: TGTGCCAGCAGCTACGGCCTTACCTACTACGAGCAGTACTTC
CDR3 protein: CASSYGLTYYEQYF

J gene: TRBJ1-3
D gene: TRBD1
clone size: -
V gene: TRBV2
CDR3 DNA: TGTGCCAGCAAGGACAGGAACTCTGGAAACACCATATATTTT
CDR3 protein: CASKDRNSGNTIYF

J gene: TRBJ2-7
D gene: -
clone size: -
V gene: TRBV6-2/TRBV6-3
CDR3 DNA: TGTGCCAGCAGTTCCTGGGGACGGAACTTGTACCAGCAGTACTTC
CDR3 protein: CASSSWGRNLYQQYF

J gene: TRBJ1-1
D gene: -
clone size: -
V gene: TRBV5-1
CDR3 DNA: TGCGCCAGCAGCTTGGCTGGTATGAACACTGAAGCTTTCTTT
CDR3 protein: CASSLAGMNTEAFF

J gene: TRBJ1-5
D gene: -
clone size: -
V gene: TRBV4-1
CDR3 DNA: TGCGCCAGCAGCCTCCAGGCCGGCGGCAGTAGCAATCAGCCCCAGCATTTT
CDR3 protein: CASSLQAGGSSNQPQHF

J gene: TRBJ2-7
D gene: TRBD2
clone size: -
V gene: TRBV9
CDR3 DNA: TGTGCCAGCAGCGTAGAATTAAGGACTAGTCGCGGGTACGAGCAGTACTTC
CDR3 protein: CASSVELRTSRGYEQYF

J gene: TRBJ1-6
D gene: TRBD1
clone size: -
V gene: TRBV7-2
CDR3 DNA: TGTGCCATCAGACAGGGACTTGCTTCACCCCTCCACTTT
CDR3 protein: CAIRQGLASPLHF

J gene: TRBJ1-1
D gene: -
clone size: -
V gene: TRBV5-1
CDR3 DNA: TGCGCCAGCAGCCCTAGTGGGGATGTCTACACTGAAGCTTTCTTT
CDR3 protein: CASSPSGDVYTEAFF

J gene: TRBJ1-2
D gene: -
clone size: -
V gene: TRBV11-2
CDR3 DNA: TGTGCCAGCAGCGGAGGAAACTATGGCTACACCTTC
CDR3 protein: CASSGGNYGYTF

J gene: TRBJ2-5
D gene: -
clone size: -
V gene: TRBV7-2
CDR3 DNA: TGTGCCAGCAGCTTAGTGGGGCTAGTAGGGTACCAAGAGACCCAGTACTTC
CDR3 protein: CASSLVGLVGYQETQYF

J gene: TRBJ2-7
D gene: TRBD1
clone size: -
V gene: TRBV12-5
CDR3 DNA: TGTGCTAGTGGTTCGGGACAGGCTTATGAGTACGAGCAGTACTTC
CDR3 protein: CASGSGQAYEYEQYF

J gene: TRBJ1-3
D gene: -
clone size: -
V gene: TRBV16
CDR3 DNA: TGTGCCAGCAGCCAATCCCGCGGATTCTCTGGAAACACCATATATTTT
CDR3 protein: CASSQSRGFSGNTIYF

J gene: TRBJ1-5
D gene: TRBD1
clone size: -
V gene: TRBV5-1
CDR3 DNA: TGCGCCAGCAGCTGGGGGGACAGATATAGCAATCAGCCCCAGCATTTT
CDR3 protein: CASSWGDRYSNQPQHF

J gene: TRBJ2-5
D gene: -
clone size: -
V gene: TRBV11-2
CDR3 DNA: TGTGCCAGCACCGAAAACCGTGGGGTCCATGACCAGTACTTC
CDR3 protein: CASTENRGVHDQYF

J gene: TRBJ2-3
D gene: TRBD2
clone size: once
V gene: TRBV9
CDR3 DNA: TGTGCCAGCAGCGTCGGACTAGCTAAGAACACAGATACGCAGTATTTT
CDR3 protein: CASSVGLAKNTDTQYF

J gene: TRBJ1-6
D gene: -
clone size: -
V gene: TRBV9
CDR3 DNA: TGTGCCAGCAGCGTAGGTAGGGAGTCACCCCTCCACTTT
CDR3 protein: CASSVGRESPLHF

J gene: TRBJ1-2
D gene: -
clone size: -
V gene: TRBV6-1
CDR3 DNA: TGTGCCAGCAGTGAAGCGCTCCAGGTTCACAACTATGGCTACACCTTC
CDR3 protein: CASSEALQVHNYGYTF

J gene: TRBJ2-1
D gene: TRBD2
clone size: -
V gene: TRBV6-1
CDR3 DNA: TGTGCCAGCAGTGCCCTTGTAGCGGGGGGAACTAGCTCCTACAATGAGCAGTTCTTC
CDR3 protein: CASSALVAGGTSSYNEQFF

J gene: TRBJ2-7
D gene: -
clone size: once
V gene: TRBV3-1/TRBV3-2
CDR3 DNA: TGTGCCAGCAGCCAAGGACAGGAAGCCTACGAGCAGTACTTC
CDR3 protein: CASSQGQEAYEQYF

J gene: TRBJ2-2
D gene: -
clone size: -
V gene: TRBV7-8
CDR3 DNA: TGTGCCAGCAGAGTCTCGCGGGGGCCCAACACCGGGGAGCTGTTTTTT
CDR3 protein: CASRVSRGPNTGELFF

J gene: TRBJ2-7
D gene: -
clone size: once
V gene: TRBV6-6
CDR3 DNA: TGTGCCAGCAGTTACGCCACATCCTACGAGCAGTACTTC
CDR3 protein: CASSYATSYEQYF

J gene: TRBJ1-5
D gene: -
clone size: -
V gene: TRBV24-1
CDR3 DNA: TGTGCCACCAGTGAAAAGGTTAAGCAACTCAATCAGCCCCAGCATTTT
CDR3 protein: CATSEKVKQLNQPQHF

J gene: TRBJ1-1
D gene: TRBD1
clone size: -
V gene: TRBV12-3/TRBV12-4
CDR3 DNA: TGTGCCAGCAGTTTGACAGGGGAGGGTGAAGCTTTCTTT
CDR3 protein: CASSLTGEGEAFF

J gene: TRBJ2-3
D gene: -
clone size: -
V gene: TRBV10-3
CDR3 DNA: TGTGCCATCAGTGACTGGGGGGGGGCCCTTTTATATACGCAGTATTTT
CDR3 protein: CAISDWGGALLYTQYF

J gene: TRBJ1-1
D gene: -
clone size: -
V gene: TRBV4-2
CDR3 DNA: TGTGCCAGCAGCCAAGAGCCGGTCTCGCCCACTGAAGCTTTCTTT
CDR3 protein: CASSQEPVSPTEAFF

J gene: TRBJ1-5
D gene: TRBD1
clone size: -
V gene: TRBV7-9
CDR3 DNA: TGTGCCAGCAGCTTGGGGACAGGGGGCGCCTTACAGCCCCAGCATTTT
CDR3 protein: CASSLGTGGALQPQHF

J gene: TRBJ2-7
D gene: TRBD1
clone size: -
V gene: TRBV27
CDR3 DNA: TGTGCCAGCAGTCCCCCGGGACAGGCTACCTACGAGCAGTACTTC
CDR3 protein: CASSPPGQATYEQYF

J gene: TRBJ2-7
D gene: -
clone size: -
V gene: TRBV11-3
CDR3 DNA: TGTGCCAGCAGCTTCTCGGACACCTACGAGCAGTACTTC
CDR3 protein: CASSFSDTYEQYF

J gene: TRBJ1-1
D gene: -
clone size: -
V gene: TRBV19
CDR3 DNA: TGTGCCAGTAGTATAGGGGTTCGGACTGAAGCTTTCTTT
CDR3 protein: CASSIGVRTEAFF